The clone carrying this T cell receptor beta chain came up many times. Antigen specificity is unknown. The data are from a study of neurological immune-mediated disorders. Trimming shortened V by 2 bases and J by 1 base, and 13 bases separated the two germline ends. The germline gives CDR1 SGHKS, CDR2 YYEKEE (reference sequence). The CDR3 is 15 residues long. One entry per CDR3 protein, called by TCRdb with MiXCR from the 5' RACE reads. This sample has around 80,000 distinct CDR3 sequences, with about 9.4% found just once. Study-wide findings and caveats: It was HTLV-1-associated myelopathy that showed the most TCR clonal expansion, while multiple sclerosis showed the least, falling below healthy controls.

PBMCs stored at -80 C, numbering 2 million, were the origin of the unsorted libraries. V gene TRBV5-5 combines with J gene TRBJ2-7; D may correspond to TRBD1 or TRBD2 (6 bases each). The sequence derives from a man between 35 and 55 years old in good health. Source material: PBMCs. The CDR3 here is CASSFGGHYSYEQYF. The CDR3 nucleotides read TGTGCCAGCAGCTTCGGGGGCCACTATTCCTACGAGCAGTACTTC.